These T cell receptor beta chains were read from a single sample in a study of T-cell memory formation after mild COVID-19. TCRdb passed the 5' RACE reads through MiXCR, listing each CDR3 protein once. The sample consists of hundreds of thousands of distinct CDR3 sequences, roughly 17% of them appearing once. Sequencing was done on a sample of PBMCs or a T cell subset sorted from them (not recorded which). The receptors originated from a man younger than 35 who had mild COVID-19 (a few samples of this study predate the infection). Cell type and time point are not known. Both conserved end residues are part of each CDR3. D genes are given only for firm matches. A row's size may be missing; if present it is once, few, many or a size class.

j_gene,d_gene,v_gene,abundance,CDR3nt,CDR3aa
TRBJ2-1,-,TRBV3-1,few,TGTGCCAGCAGCCAAGACCCGACATACCGGGGCCTCAATGAGCAGTTCTTC,CASSQDPTYRGLNEQFF
TRBJ2-3,-,TRBV7-2,few,TGTGCCAGCAGTTCCGCGCTTGGGGCGGGGACAGATACGCAGTATTTT,CASSSALGAGTDTQYF
TRBJ1-4,-,TRBV9,few,TGTGCCAGCAGCTTCGGGGGGACCACTAATGAAAAACTGTTTTTT,CASSFGGTTNEKLFF
TRBJ2-5,-,TRBV4-2,few,TGTGCCAGCAGCCCCTTCGGTCGACTGAACCAAGAGACCCAGTACTTC,CASSPFGRLNQETQYF
TRBJ1-6,-,TRBV7-2,few,TGTGCCAGCAGCTTAAACATGTTCGGGGACGGTAGTTCACCCCTCCACTTT,CASSLNMFGDGSSPLHF
TRBJ2-2,-,TRBV2,few,TGTGCCAGCAGCAAGGCCACAGACCTTGCCGGGGAGCTGTTTTTT,CASSKATDLAGELFF
TRBJ2-3,TRBD2,TRBV20-1,few,TGCAGTGCTAGAGATCTAACTAGCGGGTACAGCTTCGCAGATACGCAGTATTTT,CSARDLTSGYSFADTQYF
TRBJ1-1,-,TRBV30,-,TGTGCCTGGAGGGCCAGCATGAACACTGAAGCTTTCTTT,CAWRASMNTEAFF
TRBJ1-2,-,TRBV11-2,-,TGTGCCAGCAGCTTTACAGGGAGCTATGGCTACACCTTC,CASSFTGSYGYTF
TRBJ1-5,-,TRBV19,-,TGTGCCAGTAGTACAAGGGGGGTCAATCAGCCCCAGCATTTT,CASSTRGVNQPQHF
TRBJ2-4,-,TRBV12-3/TRBV12-4,-,TGTGCCAGCAGTTTAGGCATGAGAAACATTCAGTACTTC,CASSLGMRNIQYF
TRBJ1-6,TRBD1,TRBV20-1,few,TGCAGTGCCCAGACAGGGGTGGATTCACCCCTCCACTTT,CSAQTGVDSPLHF
TRBJ2-5,-,TRBV9,few,TGTGCCAGCAGCTTAGCGGCGGGGGCTCAAGAGACCCAGTACTTC,CASSLAAGAQETQYF
TRBJ2-7,TRBD1,TRBV5-1,many,TGCGCCAGCAGCTCGGGACAGGGCAGGTACGAGCAGTACTTC,CASSSGQGRYEQYF
TRBJ2-2,-,TRBV6-6,-,TGTGCCAGCAGGGCTTGGGGGGTAGGCACCGGGGAGCTGTTTTTT,CASRAWGVGTGELFF
TRBJ2-1,-,TRBV12-3/TRBV12-4,-,TGTGCCAGCAGTTCTCACTACAGGGTAGATGGGCAGTTCTTC,CASSSHYRVDGQFF
TRBJ1-1,-,TRBV18,-,TGTGCCAGCCAGCAAGGGGGCACTGAAGCTTTCTTT,CASQQGGTEAFF
TRBJ2-5,TRBD1,TRBV11-2,-,TGTGCCAGCAGCTTTAGGGGGCTATTAGAAGAGACCCAGTACTTC,CASSFRGLLEETQYF
TRBJ2-7,-,TRBV7-9,few,TGTGCCAGCAGCTTATACGCCCTGGGCTACGAGCAGTACTTC,CASSLYALGYEQYF